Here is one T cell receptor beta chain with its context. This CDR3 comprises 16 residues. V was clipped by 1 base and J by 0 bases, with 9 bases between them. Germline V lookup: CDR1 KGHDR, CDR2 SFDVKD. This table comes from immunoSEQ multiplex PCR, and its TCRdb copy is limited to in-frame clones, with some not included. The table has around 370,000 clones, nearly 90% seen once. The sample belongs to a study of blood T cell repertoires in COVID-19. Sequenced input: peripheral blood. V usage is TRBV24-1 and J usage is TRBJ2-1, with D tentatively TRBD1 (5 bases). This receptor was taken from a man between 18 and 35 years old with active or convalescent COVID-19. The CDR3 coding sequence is TGTGCCACCAGTGATTTTGCAGGGAACTCCTACAATGAGCAGTTCTTC. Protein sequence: CATSDFAGNSYNEQFF.